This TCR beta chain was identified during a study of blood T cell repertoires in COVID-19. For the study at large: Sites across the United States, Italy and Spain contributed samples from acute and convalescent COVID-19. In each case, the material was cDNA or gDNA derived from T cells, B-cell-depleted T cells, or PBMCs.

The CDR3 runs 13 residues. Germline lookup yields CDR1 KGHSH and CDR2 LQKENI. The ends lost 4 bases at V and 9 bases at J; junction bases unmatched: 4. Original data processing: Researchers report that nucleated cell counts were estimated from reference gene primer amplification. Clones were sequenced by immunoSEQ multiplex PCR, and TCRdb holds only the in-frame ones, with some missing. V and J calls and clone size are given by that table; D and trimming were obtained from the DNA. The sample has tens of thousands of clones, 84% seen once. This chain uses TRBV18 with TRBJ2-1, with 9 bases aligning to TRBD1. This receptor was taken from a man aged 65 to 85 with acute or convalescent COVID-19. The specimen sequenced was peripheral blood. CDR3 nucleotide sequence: TGTGCCAGCTCACGACAGGGGGATGGTGAGCAGTTCTTC. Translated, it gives CASSRQGDGEQFF.